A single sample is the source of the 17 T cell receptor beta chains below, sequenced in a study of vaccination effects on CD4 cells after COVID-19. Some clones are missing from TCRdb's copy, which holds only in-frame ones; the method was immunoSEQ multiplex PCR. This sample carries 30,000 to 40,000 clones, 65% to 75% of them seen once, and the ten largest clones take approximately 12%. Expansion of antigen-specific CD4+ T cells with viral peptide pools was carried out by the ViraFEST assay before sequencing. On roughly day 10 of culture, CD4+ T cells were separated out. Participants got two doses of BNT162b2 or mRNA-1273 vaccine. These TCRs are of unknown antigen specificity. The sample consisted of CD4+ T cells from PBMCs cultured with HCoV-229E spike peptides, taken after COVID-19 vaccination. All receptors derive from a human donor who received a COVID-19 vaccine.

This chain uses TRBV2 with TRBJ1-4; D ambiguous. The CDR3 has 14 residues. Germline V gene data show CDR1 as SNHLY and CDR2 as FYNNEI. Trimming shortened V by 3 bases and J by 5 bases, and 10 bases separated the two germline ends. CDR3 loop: CASSDRIENEKLFF. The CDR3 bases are TGTGCCAGCAGTGATCGCATTGAGAATGAAAAACTGTTTTTT. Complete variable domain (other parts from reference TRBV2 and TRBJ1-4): EPEVTQTPSHQVTQMGQEVILRCVPISNHLYFYWYRQILGQKVEFLVSFYNNEISEKSEIFDDQFSVERPDGSNFTLKIRSTKLEDSAMYFCASSDRIENEKLFFGSGTQLSVL.

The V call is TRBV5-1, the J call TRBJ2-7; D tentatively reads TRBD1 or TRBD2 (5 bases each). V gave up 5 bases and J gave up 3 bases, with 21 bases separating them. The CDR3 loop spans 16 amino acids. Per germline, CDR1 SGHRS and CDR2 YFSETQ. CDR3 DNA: TGCGCCAGCAGGAATCCGGGGCAACAGGTGGACTACGAGCAGTACTTC. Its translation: CASRNPGQQVDYEQYF.

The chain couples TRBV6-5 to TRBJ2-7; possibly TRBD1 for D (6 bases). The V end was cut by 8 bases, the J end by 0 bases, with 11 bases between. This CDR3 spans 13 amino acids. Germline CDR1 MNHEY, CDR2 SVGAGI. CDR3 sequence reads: CASLDSFSYEQYF. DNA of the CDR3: TGTGCCAGCCTGGACAGTTTCTCCTACGAGCAGTACTTC.

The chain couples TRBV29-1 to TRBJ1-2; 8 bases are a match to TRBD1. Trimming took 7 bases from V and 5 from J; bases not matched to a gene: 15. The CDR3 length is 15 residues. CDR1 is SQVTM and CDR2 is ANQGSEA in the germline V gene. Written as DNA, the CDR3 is TGCAGCGCCCATCTCCCAGGGGGCGCATGGTATGGCTACACCTTC. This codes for CSAHLPGGAWYGYTF.

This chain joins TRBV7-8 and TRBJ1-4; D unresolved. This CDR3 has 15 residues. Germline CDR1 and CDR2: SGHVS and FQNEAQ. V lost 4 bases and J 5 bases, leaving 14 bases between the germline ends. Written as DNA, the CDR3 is TGTGCCAGCAGCTCCGCGGGAGGGCTGAATGAAAAACTGTTTTTT. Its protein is CASSSAGGLNEKLFF.

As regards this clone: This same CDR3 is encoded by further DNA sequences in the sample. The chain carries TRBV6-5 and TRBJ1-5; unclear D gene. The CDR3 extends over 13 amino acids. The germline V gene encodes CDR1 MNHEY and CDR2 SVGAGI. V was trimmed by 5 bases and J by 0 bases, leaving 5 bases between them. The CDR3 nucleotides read TGTGCCAGCAGTCAAAATAGCAATCAGCCCCAGCATTTT. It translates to CASSQNSNQPQHF.

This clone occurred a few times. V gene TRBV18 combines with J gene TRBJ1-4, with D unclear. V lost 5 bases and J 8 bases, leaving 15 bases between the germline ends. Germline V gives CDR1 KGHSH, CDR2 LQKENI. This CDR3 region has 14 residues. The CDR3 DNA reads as TGTGCCAGCTCATCGTCCCTACCCCGGGAAAAACTGTTTTTT. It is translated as CASSSSLPREKLFF.

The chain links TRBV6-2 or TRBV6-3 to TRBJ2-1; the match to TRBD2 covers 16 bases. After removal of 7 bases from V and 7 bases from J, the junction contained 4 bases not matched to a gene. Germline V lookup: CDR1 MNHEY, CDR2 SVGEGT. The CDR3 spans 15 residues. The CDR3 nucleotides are TGTGCCAGCAACCCGGGACTAGCGGGAGGGAATGAGCAGTTCTTC. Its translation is CASNPGLAGGNEQFF.

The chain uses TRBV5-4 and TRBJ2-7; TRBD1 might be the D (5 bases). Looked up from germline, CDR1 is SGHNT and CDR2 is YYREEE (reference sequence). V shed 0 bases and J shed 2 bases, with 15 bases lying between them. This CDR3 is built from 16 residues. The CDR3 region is CASSLVRWGSAYEQYF. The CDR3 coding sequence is TGTGCCAGCAGCTTGGTTCGGTGGGGCAGCGCCTACGAGCAGTACTTC.

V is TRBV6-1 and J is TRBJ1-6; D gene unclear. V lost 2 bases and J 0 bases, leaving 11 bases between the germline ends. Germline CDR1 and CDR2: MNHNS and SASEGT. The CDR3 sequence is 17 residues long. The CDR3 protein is CASSETYKSSYNSPLHF. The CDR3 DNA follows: TGTGCCAGCAGTGAAACGTACAAGAGCTCCTATAATTCACCCCTCCACTTT.

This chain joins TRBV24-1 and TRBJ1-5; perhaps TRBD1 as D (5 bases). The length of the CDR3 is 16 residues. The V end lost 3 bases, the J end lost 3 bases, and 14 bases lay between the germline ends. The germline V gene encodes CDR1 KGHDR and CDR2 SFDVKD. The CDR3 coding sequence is TGTGCCACCAGTGATCACCGGGGGGGGGACAATCAGCCCCAGCATTTT. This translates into CATSDHRGGDNQPQHF.

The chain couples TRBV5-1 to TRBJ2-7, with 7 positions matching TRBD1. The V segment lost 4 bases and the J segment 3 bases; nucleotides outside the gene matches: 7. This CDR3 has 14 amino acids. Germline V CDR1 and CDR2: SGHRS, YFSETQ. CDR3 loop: CASSKRQGIYEQYF. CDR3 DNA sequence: TGCGCCAGCAGCAAGAGACAGGGTATCTACGAGCAGTACTTC.

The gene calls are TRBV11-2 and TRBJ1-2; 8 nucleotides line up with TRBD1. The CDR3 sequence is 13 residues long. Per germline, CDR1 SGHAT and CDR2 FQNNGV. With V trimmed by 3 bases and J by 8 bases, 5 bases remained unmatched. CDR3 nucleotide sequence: TGTGCCAGCAGCTTCCGGACAGGGCTCGGCTACACCTTC. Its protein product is CASSFRTGLGYTF. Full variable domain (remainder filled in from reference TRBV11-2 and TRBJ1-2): EAGVAQSPRYKIIEKRQSVAFWCNPISGHATLYWYQQILGQGPKLLIQFQNNGVVDDSQLPKDRFSAERLKGVDSTLKIQPAKLEDSAVYLCASSFRTGLGYTFGSGTRLTVV.

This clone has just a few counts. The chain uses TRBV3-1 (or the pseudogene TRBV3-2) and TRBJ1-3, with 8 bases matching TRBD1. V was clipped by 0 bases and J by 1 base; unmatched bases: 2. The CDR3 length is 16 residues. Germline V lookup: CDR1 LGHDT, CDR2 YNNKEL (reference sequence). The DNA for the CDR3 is TGTGCCAGCAGCCAAGAGGGACAGGTATCTGGAAACACCATATATTTT. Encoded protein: CASSQEGQVSGNTIYF.

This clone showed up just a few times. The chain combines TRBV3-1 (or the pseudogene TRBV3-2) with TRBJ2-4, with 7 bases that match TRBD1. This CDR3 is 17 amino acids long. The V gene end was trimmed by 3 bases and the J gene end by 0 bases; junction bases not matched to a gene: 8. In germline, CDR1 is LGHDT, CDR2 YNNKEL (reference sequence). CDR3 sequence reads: CASSHRQGTVAKNIQYF. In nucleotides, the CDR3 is TGTGCCAGCAGCCACCGACAGGGAACCGTAGCCAAAAACATTCAGTACTTC.

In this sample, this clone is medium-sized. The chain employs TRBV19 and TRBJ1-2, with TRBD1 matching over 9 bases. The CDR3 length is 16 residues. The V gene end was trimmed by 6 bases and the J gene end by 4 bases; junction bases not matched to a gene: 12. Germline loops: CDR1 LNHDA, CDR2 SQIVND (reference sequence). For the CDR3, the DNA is TGTGCCAGTAGCCGCATACAGGGGGCGAAAGGCTATGGCTACACCTTC. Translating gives CASSRIQGAKGYGYTF.

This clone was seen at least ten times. The CDR3 here is CASSEAGGTVGYTF. For the CDR3, the DNA is TGTGCCAGCAGTGAAGCGGGTGGGACAGTTGGCTACACCTTC. The chain recombines TRBV6-1 with TRBJ1-2; 7 bases fit TRBD1. Germline CDR1 reads MNHNS; CDR2 reads SASEGT. The CDR3 runs 14 residues. The ends lost 0 bases at V and 7 bases at J; junction bases unmatched: 5.